These T cell receptor beta chains were read from a single sample in a study of CD8+ T cells in alopecia areata. The data were produced by immunoSEQ multiplex PCR, yet TCRdb's version contains in-frame clones alone and is incomplete. Found here are around 250,000 clones, under 80% of them singletons; the top ten hold around 1.2%. This specimen consisted of CD4+ T cells sorted from blood, obtained at week 0. These receptors all come from a human donor with alopecia areata. The CDR3 runs from the conserved cysteine through the conserved F or W.

j_call	v_call	cdr3_aa
TRBJ1-5	TRBV25-1	CASSEFGGNGNQPQHF
TRBJ1-4	TRBV4-1	CASSPKTWGEDEKLFF
TRBJ2-2	TRBV19	CASKQGAQGNTGELFF
TRBJ1-4	TRBV28	CASSEQGALGNEKLFF
TRBJ2-1	TRBV11-3	CASKLGAIFHPFF
TRBJ1-1	TRBV30	CAWSPGQVNTEAFF
TRBJ2-4	TRBV13	CASSLRKRDRDSKNIQYF
TRBJ2-2	TRBV7-3	CASSLWLNTGELFF
TRBJ2-5	TRBV4-1	CASSLGTGGETQYF
TRBJ2-7	TRBV4-2	CASSQAWPGYEQYF
TRBJ1-2	TRBV14	CASSQSVGGRLGYTF
TRBJ2-7	TRBV30	CAWSHQDEQYF